One T cell receptor beta chain is described in this entry. In the original processing: Reference gene primers were amplified, and this amplification served to estimate nucleated cell counts. Using immunoSEQ multiplex PCR, the repertoire was profiled, and TCRdb retains in-frame clones only, with some absent. V, J and clone size are those of that table, while D and trimming were read from the DNA. Here the sample spans about 400,000 clones, around nine tenths being singletons. The cohort comprised adults aged roughly 18 to 90 years residing in around 25 US areas. Membership in each cohort depended on participant-reported clinical history. These data belong to a study of blood T cell repertoires in COVID-19. Study information: Sources were T cells, B-cell-depleted T cells, or PBMCs; the material itself was cDNA or gDNA.

CDR3 length equals 13 residues. The V gene end was trimmed by 5 bases and the J gene end by 8 bases; junction bases not matched to a gene: 9. Per germline, CDR1 SGHTA and CDR2 FQGTGA. The sequence was collected from a woman in her thirties with acute COVID-19. The rearrangement links TRBV7-3 to TRBJ2-7, with TRBD1 matching 7 bases. What was sequenced was PBMCs or T cells enriched from blood (not recorded which). The CDR3 DNA reads as TGTGCCAGCAGCAGCATACAGGGGAACAAGCAGTACTTC. It translates to CASSSIQGNKQYF.